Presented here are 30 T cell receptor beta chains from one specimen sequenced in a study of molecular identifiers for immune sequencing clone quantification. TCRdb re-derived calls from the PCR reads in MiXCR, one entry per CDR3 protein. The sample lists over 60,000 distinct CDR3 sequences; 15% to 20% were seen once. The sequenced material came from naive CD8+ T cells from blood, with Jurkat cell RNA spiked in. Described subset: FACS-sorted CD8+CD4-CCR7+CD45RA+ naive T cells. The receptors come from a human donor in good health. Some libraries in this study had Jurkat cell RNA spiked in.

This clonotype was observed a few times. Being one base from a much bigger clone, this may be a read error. CDR3 amino acids: CASSISQGWGTYEQYF. The CDR3 bases are TGTGCCAGTAGTATCTCGCAGGGCTGGGGGACCTACGAGCAGTACTTC. This chain joins TRBV19 and TRBJ2-7; TRBD1 or TRBD2 may be the D gene (5 bases each). The germline V and J ends were trimmed by 3 bases and 2 bases, with 17 bases remaining between them. The germline V gene has CDR1 LNHDA and CDR2 SQIVND (reference sequence). The CDR3 is 16 residues long.

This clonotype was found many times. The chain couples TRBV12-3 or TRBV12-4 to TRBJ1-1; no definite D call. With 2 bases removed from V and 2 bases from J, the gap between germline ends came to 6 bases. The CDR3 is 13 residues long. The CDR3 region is CASSLIKNTEAFF. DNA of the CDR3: TGTGCCAGCAGTTTAATTAAAAACACTGAAGCTTTCTTT.

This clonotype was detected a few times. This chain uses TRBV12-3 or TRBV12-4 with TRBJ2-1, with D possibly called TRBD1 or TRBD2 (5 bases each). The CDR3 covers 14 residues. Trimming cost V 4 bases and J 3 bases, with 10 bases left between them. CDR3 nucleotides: TGTGCCAGCAGTTACGAGGGGCGCTACAATGAGCAGTTCTTC. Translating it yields CASSYEGRYNEQFF.

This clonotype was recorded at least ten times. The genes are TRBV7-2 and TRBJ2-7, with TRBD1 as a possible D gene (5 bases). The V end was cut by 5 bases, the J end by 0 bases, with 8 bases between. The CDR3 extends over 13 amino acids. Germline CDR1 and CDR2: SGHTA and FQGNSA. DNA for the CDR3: TGTGCCAGCAGCCCAGGGCACTCCTACGAGCAGTACTTC. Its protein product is CASSPGHSYEQYF.

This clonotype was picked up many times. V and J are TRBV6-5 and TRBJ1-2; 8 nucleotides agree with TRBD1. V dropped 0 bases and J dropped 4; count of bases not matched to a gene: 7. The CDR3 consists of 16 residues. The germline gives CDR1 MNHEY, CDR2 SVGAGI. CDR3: CASSYSTGEKGYGYTF. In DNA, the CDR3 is TGTGCCAGCAGTTACTCGACAGGGGAGAAAGGCTATGGCTACACCTTC.

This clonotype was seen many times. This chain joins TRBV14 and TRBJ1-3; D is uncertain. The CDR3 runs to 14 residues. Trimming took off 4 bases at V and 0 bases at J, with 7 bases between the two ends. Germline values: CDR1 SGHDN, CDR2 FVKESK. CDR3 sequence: CASSPRSSGNTIYF. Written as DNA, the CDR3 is TGTGCCAGCAGCCCGCGGAGCTCTGGAAACACCATATATTTT.

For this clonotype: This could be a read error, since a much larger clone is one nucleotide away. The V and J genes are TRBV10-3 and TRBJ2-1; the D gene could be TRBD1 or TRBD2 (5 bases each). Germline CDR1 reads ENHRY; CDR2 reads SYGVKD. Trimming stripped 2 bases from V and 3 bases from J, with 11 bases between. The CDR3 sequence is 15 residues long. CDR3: CAISENEGLYNEQFF. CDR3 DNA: TGTGCCATCAGTGAGAACGAGGGGCTCTACAATGAGCAGTTCTTC.

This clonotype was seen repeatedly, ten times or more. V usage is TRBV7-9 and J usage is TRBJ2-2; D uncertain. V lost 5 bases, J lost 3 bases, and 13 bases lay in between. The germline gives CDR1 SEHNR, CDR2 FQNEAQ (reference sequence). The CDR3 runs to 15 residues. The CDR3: CASSPWFRDTGELFF. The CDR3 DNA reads TGTGCCAGCAGCCCTTGGTTTCGCGACACCGGGGAGCTGTTTTTT.

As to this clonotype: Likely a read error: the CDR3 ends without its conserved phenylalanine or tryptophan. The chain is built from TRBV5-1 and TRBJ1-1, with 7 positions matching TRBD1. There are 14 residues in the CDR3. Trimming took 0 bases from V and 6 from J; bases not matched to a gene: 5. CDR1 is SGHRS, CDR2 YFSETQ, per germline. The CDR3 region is CASSLEPGGAEAFL. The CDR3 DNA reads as TGCGCCAGCAGCTTGGAGCCAGGGGGAGCTGAAGCTTTCTTG.

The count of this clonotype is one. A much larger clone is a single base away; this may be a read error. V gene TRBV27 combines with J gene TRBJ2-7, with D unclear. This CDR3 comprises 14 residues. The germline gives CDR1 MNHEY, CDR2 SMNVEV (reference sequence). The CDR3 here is CTSSLYKYSYEQYF. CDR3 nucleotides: TGTACCAGCAGTTTATACAAGTACTCCTACGAGCAGTACTTC.

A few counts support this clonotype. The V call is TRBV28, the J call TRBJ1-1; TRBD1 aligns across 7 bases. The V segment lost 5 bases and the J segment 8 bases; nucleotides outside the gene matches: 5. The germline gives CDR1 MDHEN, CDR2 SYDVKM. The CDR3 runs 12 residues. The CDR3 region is CASSRGQREAFF. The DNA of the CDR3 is TGTGCCAGCAGTCGGGGACAGAGAGAAGCTTTCTTT.

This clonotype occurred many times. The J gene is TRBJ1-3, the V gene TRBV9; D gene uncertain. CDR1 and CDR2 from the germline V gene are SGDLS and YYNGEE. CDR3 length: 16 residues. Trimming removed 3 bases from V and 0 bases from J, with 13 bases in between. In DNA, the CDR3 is TGTGCCAGCAGCGAGTCGAGGGAAGGCTCTGGAAACACCATATATTTT. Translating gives CASSESREGSGNTIYF.

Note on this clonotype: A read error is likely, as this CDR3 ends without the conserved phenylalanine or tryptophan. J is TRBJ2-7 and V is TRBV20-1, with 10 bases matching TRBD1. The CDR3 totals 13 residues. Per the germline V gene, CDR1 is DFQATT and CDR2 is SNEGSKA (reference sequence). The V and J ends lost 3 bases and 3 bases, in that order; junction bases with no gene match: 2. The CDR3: CSARGTGDYEQYL. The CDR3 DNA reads TGCAGTGCTAGGGGGACAGGGGACTACGAGCAGTACCTC.

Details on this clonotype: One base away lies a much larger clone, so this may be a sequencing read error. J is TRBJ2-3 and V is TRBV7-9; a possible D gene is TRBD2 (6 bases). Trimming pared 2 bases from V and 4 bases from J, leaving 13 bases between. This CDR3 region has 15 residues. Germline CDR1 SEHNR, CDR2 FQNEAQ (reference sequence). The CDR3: CASSLWDSSSDTQYF. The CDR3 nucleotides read TGTGCCAGCAGCTTATGGGACTCTAGCTCAGATACGCAGTATTTT.

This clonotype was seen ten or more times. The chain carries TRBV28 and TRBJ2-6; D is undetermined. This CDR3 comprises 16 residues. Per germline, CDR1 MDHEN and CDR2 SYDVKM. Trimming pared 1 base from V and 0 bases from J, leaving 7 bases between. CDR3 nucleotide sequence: TGTGCCAGCAGTTTATACGTGAGCTCTGGGGCCAACGTCCTGACTTTC. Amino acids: CASSLYVSSGANVLTF. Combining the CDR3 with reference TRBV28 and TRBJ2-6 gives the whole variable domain DVKVTQSSRYLVKRTGEKVFLECVQDMDHENMFWYRQDPGLGLRLIYFSYDVKMKEKGDIPEGYSVSREKKERFSLILESASTNQTSMYLCASSLYVSSGANVLTFGAGSRLTVL.

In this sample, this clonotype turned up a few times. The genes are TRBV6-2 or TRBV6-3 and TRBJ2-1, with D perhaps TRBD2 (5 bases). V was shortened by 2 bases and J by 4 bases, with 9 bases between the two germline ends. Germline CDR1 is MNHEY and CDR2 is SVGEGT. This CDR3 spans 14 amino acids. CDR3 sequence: CASSYVGLYNEQFF. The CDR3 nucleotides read TGTGCCAGCAGTTACGTCGGACTGTACAATGAGCAGTTCTTC.

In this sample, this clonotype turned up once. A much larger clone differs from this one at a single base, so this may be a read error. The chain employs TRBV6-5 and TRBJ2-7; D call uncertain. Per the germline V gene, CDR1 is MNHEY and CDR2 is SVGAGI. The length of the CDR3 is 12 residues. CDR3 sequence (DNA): TGTGCCAGCAGTCCAGATCGACAAGAGCAGTGCTTC. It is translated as CASSPDRQEQCF.

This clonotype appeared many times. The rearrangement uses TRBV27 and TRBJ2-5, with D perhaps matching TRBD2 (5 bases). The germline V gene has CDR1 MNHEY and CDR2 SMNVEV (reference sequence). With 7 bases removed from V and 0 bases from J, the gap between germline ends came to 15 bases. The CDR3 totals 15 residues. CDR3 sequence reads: CASTMSFGDQETQYF. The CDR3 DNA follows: TGTGCCAGCACTATGTCGTTCGGGGACCAAGAGACCCAGTACTTC.

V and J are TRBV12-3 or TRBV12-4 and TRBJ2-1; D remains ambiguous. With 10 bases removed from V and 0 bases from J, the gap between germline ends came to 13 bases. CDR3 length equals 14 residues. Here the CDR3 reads CATKRRGSYNEQFF. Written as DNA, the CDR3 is TGTGCCACTAAACGGCGTGGCTCCTACAATGAGCAGTTCTTC.

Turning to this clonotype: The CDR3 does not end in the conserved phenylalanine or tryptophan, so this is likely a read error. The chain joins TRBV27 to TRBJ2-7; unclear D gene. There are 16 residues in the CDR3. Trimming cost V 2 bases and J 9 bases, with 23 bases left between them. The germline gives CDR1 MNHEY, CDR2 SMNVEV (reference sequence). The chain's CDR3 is CASSLDIPNQWNGQYL. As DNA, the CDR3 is TGTGCCAGCAGTTTAGACATACCGAACCAGTGGAATGGGCAGTACCTC.

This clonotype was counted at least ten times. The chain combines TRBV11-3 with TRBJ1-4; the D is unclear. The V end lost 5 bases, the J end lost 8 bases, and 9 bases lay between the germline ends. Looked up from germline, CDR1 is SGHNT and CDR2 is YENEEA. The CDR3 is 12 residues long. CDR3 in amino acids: CASSPRGEKLFF. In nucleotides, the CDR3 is TGTGCCAGCAGCCCCCGCGGCGAAAAACTGTTTTTT. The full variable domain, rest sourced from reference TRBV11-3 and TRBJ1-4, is EAGVVQSPRYKIIEKKQPVAFWCNPISGHNTLYWYLQNLGQGPELLIRYENEEAVDDSQLPKDRFSAERLKGVDSTLKIQPAELGDSAVYLCASSPRGEKLFFGSGTQLSVL.

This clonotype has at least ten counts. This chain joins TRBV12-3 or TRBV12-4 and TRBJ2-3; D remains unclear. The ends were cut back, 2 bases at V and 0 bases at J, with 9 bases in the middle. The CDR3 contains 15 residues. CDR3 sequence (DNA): TGTGCCAGCAGTTTACTCGGAGTGAGCACAGATACGCAGTATTTT. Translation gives CASSLLGVSTDTQYF.

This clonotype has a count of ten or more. CDR3 residues: CASRQLRESSYNEQFF. For the CDR3, the DNA is TGTGCCAGCAGGCAGTTACGGGAGAGCTCCTACAATGAGCAGTTCTTC. V is TRBV2 and J is TRBJ2-1; tentative D call: TRBD2 (6 bases). Between the trimmed V and J ends, which lost 6 bases and 0 bases, there was a span of 15 bases. This CDR3 spans 16 amino acids. Per the germline V gene, CDR1 is SNHLY and CDR2 is FYNNEI. The entire variable domain, with the rest obtained from reference TRBV2 and TRBJ2-1, is as follows: EPEVTQTPSHQVTQMGQEVILRCVPISNHLYFYWYRQILGQKVEFLVSFYNNEISEKSEIFDDQFSVERPDGSNFTLKIRSTKLEDSAMYFCASRQLRESSYNEQFFGPGTRLTVL.

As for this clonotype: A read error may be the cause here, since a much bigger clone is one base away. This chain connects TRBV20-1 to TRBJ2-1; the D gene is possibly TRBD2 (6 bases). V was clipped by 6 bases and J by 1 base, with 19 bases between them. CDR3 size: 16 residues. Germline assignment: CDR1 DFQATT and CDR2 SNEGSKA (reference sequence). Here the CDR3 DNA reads TGCAGTGCAACCGGCGTGGGGGGAAGGTCCTACAATGAGCAGTTCTTC. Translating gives CSATGVGGRSYNEQFF.

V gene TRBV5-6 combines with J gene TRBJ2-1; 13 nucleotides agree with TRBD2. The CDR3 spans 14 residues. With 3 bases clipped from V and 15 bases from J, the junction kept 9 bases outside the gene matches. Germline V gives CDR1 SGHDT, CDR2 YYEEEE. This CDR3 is CASSYGTSGILRFF. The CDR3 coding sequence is TGTGCCAGCAGCTACGGGACTAGCGGGATCCTCCGGTTCTTC.

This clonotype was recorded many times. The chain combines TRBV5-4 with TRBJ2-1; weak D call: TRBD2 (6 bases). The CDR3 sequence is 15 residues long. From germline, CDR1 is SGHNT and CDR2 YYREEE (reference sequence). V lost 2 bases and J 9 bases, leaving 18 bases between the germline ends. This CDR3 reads CASSFSPSSAAEQFF. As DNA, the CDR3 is TGTGCCAGCAGCTTTTCTCCTTCTAGCGCGGCTGAGCAGTTCTTC.

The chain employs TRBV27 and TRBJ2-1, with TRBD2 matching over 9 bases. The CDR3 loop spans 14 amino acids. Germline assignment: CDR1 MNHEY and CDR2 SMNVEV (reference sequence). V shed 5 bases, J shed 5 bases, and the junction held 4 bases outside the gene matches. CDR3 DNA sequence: TGTGCCAGCAGTCTGGGACTAGCCAACAATGAGCAGTTCTTC. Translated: CASSLGLANNEQFF.

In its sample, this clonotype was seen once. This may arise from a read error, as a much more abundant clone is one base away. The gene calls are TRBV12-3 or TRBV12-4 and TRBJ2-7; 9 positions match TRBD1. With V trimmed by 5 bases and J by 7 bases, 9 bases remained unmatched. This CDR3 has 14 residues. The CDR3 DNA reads TGTGCCAGCAGTCCCGGGACAGGGTTCTGGGAGCAGTACTTC. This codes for CASSPGTGFWEQYF.

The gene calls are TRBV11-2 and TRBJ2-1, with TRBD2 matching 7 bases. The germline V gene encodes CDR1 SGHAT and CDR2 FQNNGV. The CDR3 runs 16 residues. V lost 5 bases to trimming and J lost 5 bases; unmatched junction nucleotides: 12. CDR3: CASSLTASGVNNEQFF. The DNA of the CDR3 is TGTGCCAGCAGCCTAACTGCTAGCGGAGTCAACAATGAGCAGTTCTTC. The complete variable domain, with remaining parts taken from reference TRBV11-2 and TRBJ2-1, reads EAGVAQSPRYKIIEKRQSVAFWCNPISGHATLYWYQQILGQGPKLLIQFQNNGVVDDSQLPKDRFSAERLKGVDSTLKIQPAKLEDSAVYLCASSLTASGVNNEQFFGPGTRLTVL.

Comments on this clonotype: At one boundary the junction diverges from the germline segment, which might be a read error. The CDR3 loop is CASRLAGLAEVGIYNEQFF. For the CDR3, the DNA is TGTGCCAGCAGATTAGCGGGACTAGCGGAGGTAGGGATCTACAATGAGCAGTTCTTC. The chain couples TRBV7-8 to TRBJ2-1; 11 bases fit TRBD2. Per germline, CDR1 SGHVS and CDR2 FQNEAQ. The length of the CDR3 is 19 residues. The entire variable domain, with the rest obtained from reference TRBV7-8 and TRBJ2-1, is as follows: GAGVSQSPRYKVAKRGQDVALRCDPISGHVSLFWYQQALGQGPEFLTYFQNEAQLDKSGLPSDRFFAERPEGSVSTLKIQRTQQEDSAVYLCASRLAGLAEVGIYNEQFFGPGTRLTVL.